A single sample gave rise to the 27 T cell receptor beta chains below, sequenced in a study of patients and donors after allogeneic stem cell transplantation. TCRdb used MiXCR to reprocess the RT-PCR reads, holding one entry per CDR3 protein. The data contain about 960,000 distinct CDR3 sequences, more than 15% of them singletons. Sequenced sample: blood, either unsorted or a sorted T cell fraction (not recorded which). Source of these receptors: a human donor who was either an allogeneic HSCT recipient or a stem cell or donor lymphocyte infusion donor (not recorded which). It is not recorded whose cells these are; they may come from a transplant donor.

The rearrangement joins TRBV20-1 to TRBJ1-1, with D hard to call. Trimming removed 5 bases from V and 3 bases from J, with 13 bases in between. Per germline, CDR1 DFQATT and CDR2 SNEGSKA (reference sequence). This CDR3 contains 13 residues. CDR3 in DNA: TGCAGTGCTGAAAGTAACGCGGACACTGAAGCTTTCTTT. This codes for CSAESNADTEAFF.

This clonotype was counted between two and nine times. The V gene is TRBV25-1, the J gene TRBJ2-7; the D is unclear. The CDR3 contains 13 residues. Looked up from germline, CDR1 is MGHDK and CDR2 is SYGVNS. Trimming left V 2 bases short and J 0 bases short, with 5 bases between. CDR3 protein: CASSERASYEQYF. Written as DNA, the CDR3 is TGTGCCAGCAGTGAACGGGCCTCCTACGAGCAGTACTTC.

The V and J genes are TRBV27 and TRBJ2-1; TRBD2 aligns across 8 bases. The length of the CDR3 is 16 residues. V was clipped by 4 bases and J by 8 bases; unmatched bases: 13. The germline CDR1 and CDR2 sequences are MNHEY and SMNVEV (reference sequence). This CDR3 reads CASSSDTSGRGHEQFF. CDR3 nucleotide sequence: TGTGCCAGCAGTTCAGATACTAGCGGACGAGGCCATGAGCAGTTCTTC.

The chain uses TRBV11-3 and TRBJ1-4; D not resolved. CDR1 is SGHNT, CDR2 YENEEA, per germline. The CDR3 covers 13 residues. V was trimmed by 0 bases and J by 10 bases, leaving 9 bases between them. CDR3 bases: TGTGCCAGCAGCTTAGAGGGCGCGGGAAAACTGTTTTTT. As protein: CASSLEGAGKLFF.

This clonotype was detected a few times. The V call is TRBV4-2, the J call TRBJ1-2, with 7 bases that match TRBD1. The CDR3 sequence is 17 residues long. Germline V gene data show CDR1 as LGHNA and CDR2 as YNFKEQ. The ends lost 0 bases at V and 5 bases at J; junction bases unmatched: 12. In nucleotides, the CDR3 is TGTGCCAGCAGCCAAGACTTCCACGGGACAGATTTTTATGGCTACACCTTC. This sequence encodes CASSQDFHGTDFYGYTF.

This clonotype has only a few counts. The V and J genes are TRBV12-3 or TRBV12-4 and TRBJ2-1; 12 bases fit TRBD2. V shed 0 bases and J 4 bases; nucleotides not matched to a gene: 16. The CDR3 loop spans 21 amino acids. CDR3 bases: TGTGCCAGCAGTTTAGCGGTAGGACTAGCGGGATCCAATAAGGCTTACAATGAGCAGTTCTTC. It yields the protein CASSLAVGLAGSNKAYNEQFF.

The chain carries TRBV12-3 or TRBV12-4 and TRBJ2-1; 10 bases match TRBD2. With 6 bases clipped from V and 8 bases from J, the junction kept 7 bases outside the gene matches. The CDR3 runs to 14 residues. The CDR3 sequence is CASSSSSGRDEQFF. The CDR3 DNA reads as TGTGCCAGCAGCTCCTCTAGCGGGAGAGATGAGCAGTTCTTC.

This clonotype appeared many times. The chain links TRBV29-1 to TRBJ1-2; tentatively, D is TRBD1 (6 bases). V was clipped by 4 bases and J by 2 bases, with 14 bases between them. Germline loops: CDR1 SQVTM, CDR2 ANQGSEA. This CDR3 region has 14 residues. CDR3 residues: CSVGGGRPNYGYTF. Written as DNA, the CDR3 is TGCAGCGTTGGGGGGGGCAGGCCGAACTATGGCTACACCTTC.

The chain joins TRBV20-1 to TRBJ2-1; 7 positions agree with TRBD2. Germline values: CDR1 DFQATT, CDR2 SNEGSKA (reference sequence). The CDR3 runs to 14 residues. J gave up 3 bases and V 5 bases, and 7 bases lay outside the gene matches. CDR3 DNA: TGCAGTGCTGGAGCGGGGCCCCACTACAATGAGCAGTTCTTC. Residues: CSAGAGPHYNEQFF.

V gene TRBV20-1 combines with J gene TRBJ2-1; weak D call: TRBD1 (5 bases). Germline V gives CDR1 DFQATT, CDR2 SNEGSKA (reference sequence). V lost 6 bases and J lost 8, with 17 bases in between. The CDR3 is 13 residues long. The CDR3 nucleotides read TGCAGTGCCCTACGGCAGGGTAGACATGAGCAGTTCTTC. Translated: CSALRQGRHEQFF.

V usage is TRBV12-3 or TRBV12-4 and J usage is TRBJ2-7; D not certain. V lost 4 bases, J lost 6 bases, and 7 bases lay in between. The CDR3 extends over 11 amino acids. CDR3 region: CASSSVREQYF. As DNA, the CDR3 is TGTGCCAGCAGTTCGGTACGCGAGCAGTACTTC.

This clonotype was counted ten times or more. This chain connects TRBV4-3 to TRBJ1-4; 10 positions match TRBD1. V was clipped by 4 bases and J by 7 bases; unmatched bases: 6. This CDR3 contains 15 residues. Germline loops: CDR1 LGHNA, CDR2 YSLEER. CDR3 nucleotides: TGCGCCAGCAGCCCCCCGGGACAGGGGAGTGAAAAACTGTTTTTT. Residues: CASSPPGQGSEKLFF.

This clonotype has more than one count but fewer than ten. DNA of the CDR3: TGCGCCAGCAGCTTGGGACGGACGGATTCACCCCTCCACTTT. Protein sequence: CASSLGRTDSPLHF. The chain is built from TRBV5-1 and TRBJ1-6; D is undetermined. V lost 0 bases and J lost 8, with 9 bases in between. The length of the CDR3 is 14 residues. Looked up from germline, CDR1 is SGHRS and CDR2 is YFSETQ. Combining the CDR3 with reference TRBV5-1 and TRBJ1-6 gives the whole variable domain KAGVTQTPRYLIKTRGQQVTLSCSPISGHRSVSWYQQTPGQGLQFLFEYFSETQRNKGNFPGRFSGRQFSNSRSEMNVSTLELGDSALYLCASSLGRTDSPLHFGNGTRLTVT.

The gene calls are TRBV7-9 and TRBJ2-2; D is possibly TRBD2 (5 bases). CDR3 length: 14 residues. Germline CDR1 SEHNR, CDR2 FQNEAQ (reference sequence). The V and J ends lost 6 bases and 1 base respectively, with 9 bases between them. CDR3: CASRSGWNTGELFF. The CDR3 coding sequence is TGTGCCAGCAGGAGCGGATGGAACACCGGGGAGCTGTTTTTT.

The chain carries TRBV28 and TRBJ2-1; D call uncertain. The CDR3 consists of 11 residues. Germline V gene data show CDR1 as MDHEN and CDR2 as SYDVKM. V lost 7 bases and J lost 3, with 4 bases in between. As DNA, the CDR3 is TGTGCCAGCAAGAGCTACAATGAGCAGTTCTTC. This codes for CASKSYNEQFF.

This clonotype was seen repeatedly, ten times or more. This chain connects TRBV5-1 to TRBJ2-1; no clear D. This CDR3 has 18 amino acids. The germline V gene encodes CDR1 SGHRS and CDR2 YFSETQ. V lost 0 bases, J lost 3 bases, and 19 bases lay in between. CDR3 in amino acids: CASSLVPNTRLNYNEQFF. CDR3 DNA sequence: TGCGCCAGCAGCTTGGTACCCAATACTCGTTTGAACTACAATGAGCAGTTCTTC.

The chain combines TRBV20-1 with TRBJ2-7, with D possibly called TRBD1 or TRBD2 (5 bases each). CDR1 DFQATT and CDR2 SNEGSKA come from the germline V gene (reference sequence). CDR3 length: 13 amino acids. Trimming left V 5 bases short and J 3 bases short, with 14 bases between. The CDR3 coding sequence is TGCAGTGCTCTGGGGGACCCCCTCTACGAGCAGTACTTC. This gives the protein CSALGDPLYEQYF.

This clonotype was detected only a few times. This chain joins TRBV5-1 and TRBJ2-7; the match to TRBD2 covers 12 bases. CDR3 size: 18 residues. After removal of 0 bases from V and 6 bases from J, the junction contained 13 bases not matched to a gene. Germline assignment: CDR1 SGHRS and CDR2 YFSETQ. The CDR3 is CASSLGGRPGLAGSEQYF. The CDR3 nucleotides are TGCGCCAGCAGCTTGGGGGGAAGACCGGGACTAGCGGGTTCCGAGCAGTACTTC.

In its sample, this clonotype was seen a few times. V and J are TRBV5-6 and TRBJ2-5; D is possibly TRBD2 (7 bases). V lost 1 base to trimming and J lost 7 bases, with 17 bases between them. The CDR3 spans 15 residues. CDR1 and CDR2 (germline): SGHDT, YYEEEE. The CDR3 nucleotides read TGTGCCAGCAGCTTGACGCCTGGGGGGGCAGGGACCCAGTACTTC. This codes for CASSLTPGGAGTQYF. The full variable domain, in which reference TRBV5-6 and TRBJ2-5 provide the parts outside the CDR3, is DAGVTQSPTHLIKTRGQQVTLRCSPKSGHDTVSWYQQALGQGPQFIFQYYEEEERQRGNFPDRFSGHQFPNYSSELNVNALLLGDSALYLCASSLTPGGAGTQYFGPGTRLLVL.

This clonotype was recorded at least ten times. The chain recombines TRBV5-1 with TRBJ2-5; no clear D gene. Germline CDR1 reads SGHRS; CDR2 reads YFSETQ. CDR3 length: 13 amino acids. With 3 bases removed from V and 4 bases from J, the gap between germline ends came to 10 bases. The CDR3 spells CASSYLGSETQYF. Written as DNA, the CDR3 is TGCGCCAGCAGCTATCTGGGGTCAGAGACCCAGTACTTC. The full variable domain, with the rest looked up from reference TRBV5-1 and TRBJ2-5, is KAGVTQTPRYLIKTRGQQVTLSCSPISGHRSVSWYQQTPGQGLQFLFEYFSETQRNKGNFPGRFSGRQFSNSRSEMNVSTLELGDSALYLCASSYLGSETQYFGPGTRLLVL.

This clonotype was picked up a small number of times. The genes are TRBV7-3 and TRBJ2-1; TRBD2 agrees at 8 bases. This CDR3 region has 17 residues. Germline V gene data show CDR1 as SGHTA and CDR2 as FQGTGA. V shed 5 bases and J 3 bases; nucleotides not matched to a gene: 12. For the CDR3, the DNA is TGTGCCAGCAGCCCAATGGCTAGCGGGTGGAACTACAATGAGCAGTTCTTC. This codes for CASSPMASGWNYNEQFF.

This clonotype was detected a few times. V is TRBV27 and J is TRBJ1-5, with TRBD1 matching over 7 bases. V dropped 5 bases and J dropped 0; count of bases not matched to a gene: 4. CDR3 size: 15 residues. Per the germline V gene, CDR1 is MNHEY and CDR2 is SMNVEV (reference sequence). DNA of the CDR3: TGTGCCAGCAGTAAACAGGGGTTTAGCAATCAGCCCCAGCATTTT. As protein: CASSKQGFSNQPQHF.

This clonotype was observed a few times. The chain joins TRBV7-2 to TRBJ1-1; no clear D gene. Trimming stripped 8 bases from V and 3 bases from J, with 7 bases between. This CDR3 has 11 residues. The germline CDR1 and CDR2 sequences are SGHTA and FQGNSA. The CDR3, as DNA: TGTGCCAGCTTACAGTACACTGAAGCTTTCTTT. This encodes CASLQYTEAFF.

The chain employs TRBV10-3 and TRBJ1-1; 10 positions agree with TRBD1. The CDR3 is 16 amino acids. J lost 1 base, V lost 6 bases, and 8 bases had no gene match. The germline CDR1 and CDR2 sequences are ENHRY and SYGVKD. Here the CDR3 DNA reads TGTGCCATCAGCCGCAGACAGGGGGCTTCGAACACTGAAGCTTTCTTT. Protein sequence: CAISRRQGASNTEAFF.

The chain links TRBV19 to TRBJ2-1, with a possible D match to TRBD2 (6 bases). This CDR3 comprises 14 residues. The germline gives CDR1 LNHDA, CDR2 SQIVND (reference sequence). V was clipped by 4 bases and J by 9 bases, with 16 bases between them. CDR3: CASSSPWRASEQFF. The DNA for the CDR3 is TGTGCCAGTAGTAGTCCGTGGAGGGCAAGTGAGCAGTTCTTC.

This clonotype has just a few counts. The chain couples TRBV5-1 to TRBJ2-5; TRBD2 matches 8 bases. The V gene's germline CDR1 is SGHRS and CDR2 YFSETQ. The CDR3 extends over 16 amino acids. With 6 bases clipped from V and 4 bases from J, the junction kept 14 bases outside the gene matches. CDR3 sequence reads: CASNLSGGPSGETQYF. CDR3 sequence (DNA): TGCGCCAGCAACCTGTCGGGAGGGCCTTCCGGAGAGACCCAGTACTTC.

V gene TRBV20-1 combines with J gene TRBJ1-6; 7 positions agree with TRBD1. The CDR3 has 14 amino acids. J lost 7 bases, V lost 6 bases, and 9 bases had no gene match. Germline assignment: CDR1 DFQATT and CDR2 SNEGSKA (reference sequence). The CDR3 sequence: CSATPGQTNSPLHF. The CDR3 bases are TGCAGTGCAACACCGGGACAGACAAATTCACCCCTCCACTTT.